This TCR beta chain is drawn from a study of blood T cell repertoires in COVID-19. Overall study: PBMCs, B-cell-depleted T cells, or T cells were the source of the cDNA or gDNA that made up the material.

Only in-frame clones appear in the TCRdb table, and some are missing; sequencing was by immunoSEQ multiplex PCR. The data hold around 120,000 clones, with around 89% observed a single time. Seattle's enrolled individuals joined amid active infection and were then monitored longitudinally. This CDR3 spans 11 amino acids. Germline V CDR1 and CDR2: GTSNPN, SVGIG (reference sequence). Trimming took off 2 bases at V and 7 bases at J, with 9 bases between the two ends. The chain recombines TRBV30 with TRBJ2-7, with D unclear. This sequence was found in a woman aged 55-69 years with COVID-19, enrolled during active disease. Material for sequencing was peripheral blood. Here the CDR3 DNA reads TGTGCCTGGAGTATCCAGGTAGAGCAGTACTTC. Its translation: CAWSIQVEQYF.